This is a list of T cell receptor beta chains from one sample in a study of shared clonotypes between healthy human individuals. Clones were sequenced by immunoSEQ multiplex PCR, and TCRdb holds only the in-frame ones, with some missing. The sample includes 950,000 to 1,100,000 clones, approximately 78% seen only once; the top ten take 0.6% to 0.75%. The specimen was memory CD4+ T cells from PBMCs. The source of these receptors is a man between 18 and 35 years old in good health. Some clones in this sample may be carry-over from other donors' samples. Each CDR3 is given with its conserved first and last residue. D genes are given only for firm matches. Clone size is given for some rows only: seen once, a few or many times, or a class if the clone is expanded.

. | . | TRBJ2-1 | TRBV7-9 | CASSPTRGNEQFF | TGTGCCAGCAGCCCGACCAGGGGCAATGAGCAGTTCTTC
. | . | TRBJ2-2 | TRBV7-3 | CASSFGTEGGELFF | TGTGCCAGCAGCTTCGGAACGGAAGGCGGGGAGCTGTTTTTT
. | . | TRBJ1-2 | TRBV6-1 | CASLGTVNYGYTF | TGTGCCAGCCTAGGGACGGTCAACTATGGCTACACCTTC
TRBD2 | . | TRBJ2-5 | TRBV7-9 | CASSGGYAGDAETQYF | TGTGCCAGCAGCGGGGGGTACGCGGGAGACGCAGAGACCCAGTACTTC
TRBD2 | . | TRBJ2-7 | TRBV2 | CASSEAGGSFF | TGTGCCAGCAGTGAAGCTGGCGGGAGTTTCTTC
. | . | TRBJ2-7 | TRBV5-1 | CASRDRNYEQYF | TGCGCCAGCAGGGACAGAAACTACGAGCAGTACTTC
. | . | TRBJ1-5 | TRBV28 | CASSSRGFHQPQHF | TGTGCCAGCTCGTCCCGGGGTTTCCATCAGCCCCAGCATTTT
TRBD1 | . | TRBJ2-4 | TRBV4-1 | CASSQGTGVGTAKNIQYF | TGCGCCAGCAGCCAGGGGACAGGGGTGGGGACGGCCAAAAACATTCAGTACTTC
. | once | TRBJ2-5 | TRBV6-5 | CASSTGLRETQYF | TGTGCCAGCAGCACAGGGCTTAGAGAGACCCAGTACTTC
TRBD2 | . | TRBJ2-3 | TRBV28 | CASSQLAGYTDTQYF | TGTGCCAGCAGCCAACTAGCGGGATACACAGATACGCAGTATTTT
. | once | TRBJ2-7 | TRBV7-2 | CASSRESYYEQYF | TGTGCCAGCAGCCGGGAGAGCTACTACGAGCAGTACTTC